The 4 T cell receptor beta chains presented below share a single source sample, sequenced in a study of CD8 T cells in ankylosing spondylitis. Study-level points and caveats: A TCR beta motif of about eight highly homologous variants appeared characteristic of ankylosing spondylitis blood.

From the 5' RACE reads, TCRdb called clonotypes with MiXCR, one entry per CDR3 protein. The sample has hundreds of thousands of distinct CDR3 sequences, 26% seen once. The antigens of these receptors remain unknown. The sequenced sample consisted of blood, either unsorted or a sorted T cell fraction (not recorded which). Source of these receptors: a male donor with ankylosing spondylitis.

The chain is built from TRBV3-1 and TRBJ2-5; no definite D call. The CDR3 has 15 residues. The V gene's germline CDR1 is LGHDT and CDR2 YNNKEL (reference sequence). Trimming shortened V by 4 bases and J by 5 bases, and 17 bases separated the two germline ends. The DNA for the CDR3 is TGTGCCAGCAGCCGATCGATGAGAGTGATGGAGACCCAGTACTTC. It specifies CASSRSMRVMETQYF.

The DNA of the CDR3 is TGCGCCAGCAGCTTGAGGCACGCAGGGACAGAGACCCAGTACTTC. Translated, it gives CASSLRHAGTETQYF. The V gene is TRBV5-1, the J gene TRBJ2-5; tentatively, D is TRBD1 or TRBD2 (5 bases each). The CDR3 length is 15 residues. Germline CDR1 is SGHRS and CDR2 is YFSETQ. The germline V and J ends were trimmed by 1 base and 4 bases, with 14 bases remaining between them.

This clonotype came up a few times. The chain has TRBV7-2 and TRBJ2-1; D unclear. Germline V gives CDR1 SGHTA, CDR2 FQGNSA. This CDR3 is built from 15 residues. Between the trimmed V and J ends, which lost 5 bases and 6 bases, there was a span of 17 bases. The DNA for the CDR3 is TGTGCCAGCAGCCTCGAATGGTCTGCGTTCAATGAGCAGTTCTTC. It codes for CASSLEWSAFNEQFF.

This clonotype was counted a few times. V gene TRBV7-9 combines with J gene TRBJ1-1; the D gene is possibly TRBD1 (6 bases). Germline V gene data show CDR1 as SEHNR and CDR2 as FQNEAQ (reference sequence). The CDR3 contains 15 residues. V was trimmed by 4 bases and J by 1 base, leaving 13 bases between them. The CDR3 sequence is CASSSGGGANTEAFF. CDR3 nucleotides: TGTGCCAGCAGCTCGGGAGGGGGGGCGAACACTGAAGCTTTCTTT.